This T cell receptor beta chain was captured in a study of CD8 T cells in ankylosing spondylitis. General observations from the study: Matched synovial fluid from ankylosing spondylitis patients was reported to be enriched for disease-linked clones.

Using its own MiXCR run on the 5' RACE reads, TCRdb lists one record per CDR3 protein. The sample records 250,000 or so distinct CDR3 sequences, more than 15% being singletons. This clonotype was observed a handful of times. As yet, its antigen is unknown. Trimming removed 4 bases from V and 0 bases from J; junction bases left unmatched: 3. CDR3 length: 16 residues. Germline V gene lookup returns CDR1 LGHNA and CDR2 YNFKEQ. The chain uses TRBV4-2 and TRBJ2-1, with TRBD2 matching over 10 bases. The receptor was isolated from a male donor with ankylosing spondylitis or in good health (not recorded which). Sequenced material: blood, either unsorted or a sorted T cell fraction (not recorded which). This chain's CDR3 is CASSPRTSGSYNEQFF. The DNA for the CDR3 is TGTGCCAGCAGCCCCCGGACTAGCGGCTCCTACAATGAGCAGTTCTTC.